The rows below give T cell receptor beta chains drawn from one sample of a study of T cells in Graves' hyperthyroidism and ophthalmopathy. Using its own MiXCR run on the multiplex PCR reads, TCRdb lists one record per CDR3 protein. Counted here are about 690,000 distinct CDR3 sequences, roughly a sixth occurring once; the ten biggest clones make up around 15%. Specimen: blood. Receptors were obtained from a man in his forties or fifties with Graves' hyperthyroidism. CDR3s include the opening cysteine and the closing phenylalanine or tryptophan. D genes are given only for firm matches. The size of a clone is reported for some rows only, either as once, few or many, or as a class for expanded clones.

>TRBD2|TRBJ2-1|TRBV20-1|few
CSAVKLGTSGSRSYNEQFF
TGCAGTGCTGTTAAGTTAGGGACTAGCGGGAGTAGATCCTACAATGAGCAGTTCTTC
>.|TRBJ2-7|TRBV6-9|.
CASSYRGRAGSYEQYF
TGTGCCAGTAGTTACCGCGGCAGGGCCGGCTCCTACGAGCAGTACTTC
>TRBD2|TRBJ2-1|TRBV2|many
CASRRLAAEQFF
TGTGCCAGCAGGCGACTAGCGGCTGAGCAGTTCTTC
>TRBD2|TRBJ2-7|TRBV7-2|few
CASSLGLAFAEQYF
TGTGCCAGCAGCCTGGGACTAGCGTTTGCCGAGCAGTACTTC
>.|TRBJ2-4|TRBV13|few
CASSSRGHLSAKNIQYF
TGTGCCAGCAGCTCAAGGGGACACCTCTCGGCCAAAAACATTCAGTACTTC
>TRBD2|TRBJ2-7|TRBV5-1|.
CASSGTSEISSYEQYF
TGCGCCAGCAGCGGGACTAGCGAGATTAGCTCCTACGAGCAGTACTTC
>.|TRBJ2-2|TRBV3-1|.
CASSQKSSSGFGIGNTGELFF
TGTGCCAGCAGCCAAAAAAGTAGTTCAGGGTTCGGGATTGGGAACACCGGGGAGCTGTTTTTT
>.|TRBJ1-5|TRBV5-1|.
CASSLAGSSNQPQHF
TGCGCCAGCAGCTTGGCGGGAAGCAGCAATCAGCCCCAGCATTTT
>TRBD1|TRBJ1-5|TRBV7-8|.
CASSLARTGNQPQHF
TGTGCCAGCAGCTTAGCCCGGACAGGGAATCAGCCCCAGCATTTT
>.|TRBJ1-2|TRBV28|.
CASSKGEYGYTF
TGTGCCAGCAGTAAAGGGGAATATGGCTACACCTTC
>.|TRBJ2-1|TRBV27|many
CASSQELGLHNEQFF
TGTGCCAGCAGTCAAGAGCTGGGTCTCCACAATGAGCAGTTCTTC
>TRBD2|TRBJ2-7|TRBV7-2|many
CASSGGRRYEQYF
TGTGCCAGCAGTGGCGGGAGACGGTACGAGCAGTACTTC
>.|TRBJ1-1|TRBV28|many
CASLIPYKNTEAFF
TGTGCCAGCTTGATACCTTACAAGAACACTGAAGCTTTCTTT
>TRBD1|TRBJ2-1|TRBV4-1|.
CASSPAGTGRINEQFF
TGCGCCAGCAGCCCTGCCGGGACAGGGCGAATTAATGAGCAGTTCTTC
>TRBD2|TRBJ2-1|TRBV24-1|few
CATSDPTGREESYNEQFF
TGTGCCACCAGTGACCCAACGGGGCGGGAGGAATCCTACAATGAGCAGTTCTTC
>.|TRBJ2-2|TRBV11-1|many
CASTLGGISYGELFF
TGTGCCAGCACCCTTGGAGGGATTTCTTACGGGGAGCTGTTTTTT
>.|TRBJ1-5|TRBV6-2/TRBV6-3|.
CASSPSLVGGQPQHF
TGTGCCAGCAGTCCGAGCTTGGTGGGGGGTCAGCCCCAGCATTTT
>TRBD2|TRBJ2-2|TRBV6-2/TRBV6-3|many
CASRARLAADTGELFF
TGTGCCAGCAGAGCCCGACTAGCGGCTGACACCGGGGAGCTGTTTTTT
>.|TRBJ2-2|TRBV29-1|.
CSVANTGELFF
TGCAGCGTTGCGAACACCGGGGAGCTGTTTTTT
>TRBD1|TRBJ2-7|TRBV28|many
CASSPGQPLEDTYEQYF
TGTGCCAGCAGTCCGGGACAGCCCCTAGAGGATACCTACGAGCAGTACTTC
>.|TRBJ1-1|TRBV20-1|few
CSVRTDENTEAFF
TGCAGTGTTCGGACGGACGAGAACACTGAAGCTTTCTTT
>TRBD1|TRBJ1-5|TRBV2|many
CASSEQGGQPQHF
TGTGCCAGCAGTGAGCAGGGGGGTCAGCCCCAGCATTTT
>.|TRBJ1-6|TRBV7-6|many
CASSLGALNSPLHF
TGTGCCAGCAGCTTAGGGGCCCTTAATTCGCCCCTCCACTTT
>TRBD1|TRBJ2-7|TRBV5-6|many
CASSTTGVYWEQYF
TGTGCCAGCAGCACGACAGGGGTTTACTGGGAGCAGTACTTC
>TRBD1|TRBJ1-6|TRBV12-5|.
CASGPLVGTAYNSPLHF
TGTGCTAGTGGCCCCCTGGTGGGGACAGCATATAATTCACCCCTCCACTTT
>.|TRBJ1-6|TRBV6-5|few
CASSYSWSNSPLHF
TGTGCCAGCAGTTACTCGTGGAGTAATTCACCCCTCCACTTT
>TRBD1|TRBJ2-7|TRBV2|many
CASHTGGSYEQYF
TGTGCCAGTCACACAGGGGGGAGTTACGAGCAGTACTTC
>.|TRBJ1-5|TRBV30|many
CAWATEGNQPQHF
TGTGCCTGGGCTACAGAGGGCAATCAGCCCCAGCATTTT
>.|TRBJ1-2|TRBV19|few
CASNEGYGYTF
TGTGCCAGTAACGAGGGCTATGGCTACACCTTC
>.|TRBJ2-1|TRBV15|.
CATSRESSSYNEQFF
TGTGCCACCAGCAGAGAGAGCAGCTCCTACAATGAGCAGTTCTTC
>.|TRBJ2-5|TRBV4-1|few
CASSQEYNPVQETQYF
TGCGCCAGCAGCCAAGAGTATAATCCCGTCCAAGAGACCCAGTACTTC
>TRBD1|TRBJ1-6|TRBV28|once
CASSPETGSNSPLHF
TGTGCCAGCAGTCCCGAGACAGGGTCCAATTCACCCCTCCACTTT
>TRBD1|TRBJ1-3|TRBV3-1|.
CASSQAGQMSPSGNTIYF
TGTGCCAGCAGCCAAGCGGGACAGATGAGCCCCTCTGGAAACACCATATATTTT
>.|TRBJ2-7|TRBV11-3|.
CASSLEPGNSYEQYF
TGTGCCAGCAGCTTAGAGCCGGGAAATTCCTACGAGCAGTACTTC
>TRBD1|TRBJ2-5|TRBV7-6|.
CASSSWDSYQETQYF
TGTGCCAGCAGCTCCTGGGACAGCTACCAAGAGACCCAGTACTTC
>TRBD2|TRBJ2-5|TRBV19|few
CASSRGTSRETQYF
TGTGCCAGTAGTAGGGGGACTAGCAGAGAGACCCAGTACTTC
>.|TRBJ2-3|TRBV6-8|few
CASSYDRRRTDTQYF
TGTGCCAGCAGTTATGACAGGCGACGCACAGATACGCAGTATTTT
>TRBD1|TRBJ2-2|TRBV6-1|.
CASTNRGTGPSGGELFF
TGTGCCAGCACCAACCGGGGGACAGGCCCGTCCGGCGGGGAGCTGTTTTTT
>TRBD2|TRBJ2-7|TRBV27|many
CASSVLAGESVEQYF
TGTGCCAGCAGTGTACTAGCGGGAGAATCTGTGGAGCAGTACTTC
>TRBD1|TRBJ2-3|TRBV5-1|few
CASSTGQGAGTDTQYF
TGCGCCAGCAGCACGGGACAGGGAGCGGGGACAGATACGCAGTATTTT
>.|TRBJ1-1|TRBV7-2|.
CTSSLGSLQRGTEAFF
TGTACCAGCAGCTTAGGGTCACTCCAAAGGGGCACTGAAGCTTTCTTT
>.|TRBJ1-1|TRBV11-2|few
CASSLGPGRNTEAFF
TGTGCCAGCAGCTTAGGTCCGGGCAGGAACACTGAAGCTTTCTTT
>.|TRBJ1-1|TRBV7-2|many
CASSVYRDPEAFF
TGTGCCAGCAGCGTCTACAGGGATCCTGAAGCTTTCTTT
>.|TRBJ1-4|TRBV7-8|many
CASRTTGRGEKLFF
TGTGCCAGCAGGACTACAGGACGGGGTGAAAAACTGTTTTTT
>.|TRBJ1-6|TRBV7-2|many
CASSLAQLNNSPLHF
TGTGCCAGCAGCTTAGCACAGCTCAATAATTCACCCCTCCACTTT